The T cell receptor beta chain under discussion was sequenced for a study of identical twins. General observations from the study: Beta clonotypes that were abundant in cord blood contained fewer insertions, a pattern absent from memory repertoires. Among out-of-frame alpha sequences shared by twins, low generation probability occurred in excess.

Comment on this clonotype: Antigen unknown.

The V and J ends lost 3 bases and 2 bases respectively, with 14 bases between them. CDR1 and CDR2 (germline): DFQATT, SNEGSKA (reference sequence). CDR3 length: 14 amino acids. TCRdb re-derived calls from the 5' RACE reads in MiXCR, one entry per CDR3 protein. The table has about 920,000 distinct CDR3 sequences, 9% to 15% seen once. The same specimen was also included in a second study, on yellow fever vaccine responses in identical twins.

Sequencing used PBMCs. This TCR was sampled from a woman younger than 35 in good health. The rearrangement uses TRBV20-1 and TRBJ2-7; no definite D call. This chain's CDR3 is CSARIGSAAYEQYF. In DNA, the CDR3 is TGCAGTGCTAGGATAGGGTCCGCGGCCTACGAGCAGTACTTC.